The present entry profiles one T cell receptor (beta chain) with its context. Its antigen is not known. These data are taken from a study of shared clonotypes between healthy human individuals. This CDR3 has 13 residues. The V gene lost 8 bases and the J gene lost 4 bases, with 12 bases spanning the gap. The V gene's germline CDR1 is MNHEY and CDR2 SMNVEV (reference sequence). Running of the assay took place at deep level. The table came from immunoSEQ multiplex PCR; TCRdb's copy has only in-frame clones and leaves some out. The profile shows hundreds of thousands of clones, less than 80% of them singletons. Study-level points and caveats: Clonotype sharing across several donors was observed for around 4.5% of naive CD4 clonotypes.

Each donor was a Caucasian adult residing in Nashville, Tennessee. This TCR was sampled from a woman in her 30s in good health. The chain links TRBV27 to TRBJ1-5; tentatively, D is TRBD1 (5 bases). Material: memory CD4+ T cells sorted from blood. The subset is: CD45RA-negative fraction. For the CDR3, the DNA is TGTGCCAGCCGGAGACAGCAAAATCAGCCCCAGCATTTT. Translating gives CASRRQQNQPQHF.